This T cell receptor (beta chain) was captured by sequencing in a study of spatial heterogeneity in lung cancer. General study findings and limits: Tumor mutation counts were tracked by expanded intratumoral alpha and beta TCR counts.

Regarding time point: sample taken at primary tumor resection. TCRdb redid the calling of the 5' RACE reads with MiXCR, one entry per CDR3 protein. The table shows some 96,000 distinct CDR3 sequences, with 4.4% occurring only once. At least ten counts were recorded for this clonotype. Its antigen is unknown. V shed 6 bases and J shed 9 bases, with 9 bases lying between them. This CDR3 has 12 residues. This receptor was taken from a male donor with early-stage non-small cell lung cancer. Sequenced here: lung tumor tissue, sampled at surgery. The chain couples TRBV12-3 or TRBV12-4 to TRBJ1-6; D might be TRBD1 (5 bases). The CDR3 DNA sequence: TGTGCCAGCAGCATGGGGGGTTCACCCCTCCACTTT. It specifies CASSMGGSPLHF.